A single sample is the source of the 32 T cell receptor beta chains below, sequenced in a study of shared clonotypes between healthy human individuals. Produced via immunoSEQ multiplex PCR; TCRdb's table is partial and in-frame only. Here the sample spans roughly 720,000 clones, roughly 91% being singletons. The sequenced sample was memory CD8+ T cells from PBMCs. Subset of the sample: CD45RO+ cells pooled with CCR7-negative TemRA cells. These receptors originate from a man aged 18 to 30 in good health. Some clones in this sample may be carry-over from other donors' samples.

The chain uses TRBV7-8 and TRBJ1-5; tentative D call: TRBD1 (5 bases). The CDR3 runs 16 residues. The germline V and J ends were trimmed by 4 bases and 3 bases, with 16 bases remaining between them. Germline CDR1 and CDR2: SGHVS and FQNEAQ. The CDR3 is CASSSQPGGTNQPQHF. As DNA, the CDR3 is TGTGCCAGCAGCTCCCAGCCGGGGGGTACCAATCAGCCCCAGCATTTT.

V usage is TRBV19 and J usage is TRBJ2-1; D gene unclear. Looked up from germline, CDR1 is LNHDA and CDR2 is SQIVND (reference sequence). CDR3 size: 14 residues. Trimming pared 5 bases from V and 0 bases from J, leaving 8 bases between. CDR3 sequence: CASSWRHSYNEQFF. The CDR3 bases are TGTGCCAGTAGTTGGAGACACTCCTACAATGAGCAGTTCTTC.

This chain links TRBV5-1 with TRBJ1-2; D is undetermined. The ends were cut back, 4 bases at V and 0 bases at J, with 13 bases in the middle. This CDR3 is 15 amino acids long. Germline V CDR1 and CDR2: SGHRS, YFSETQ. The CDR3: CASSPQVRTNYGYTF. The DNA for the CDR3 is TGCGCCAGCAGCCCCCAGGTGAGGACTAACTATGGCTACACCTTC.

The V and J genes are TRBV7-8 and TRBJ1-2; D ambiguous. Trimming pared 1 base from V and 5 bases from J, leaving 14 bases between. Germline V gives CDR1 SGHVS, CDR2 FQNEAQ. The CDR3 extends over 15 amino acids. In nucleotides, the CDR3 is TGTGCCAGCAGCTTAGATAAAATCGTGGAATATGGCTACACCTTC. Translation: CASSLDKIVEYGYTF.

The J gene is TRBJ1-1, the V gene TRBV14; no firm D call. Trimming shortened V by 1 base and J by 3 bases, and 9 bases separated the two germline ends. CDR3 length equals 14 residues. Germline loops: CDR1 SGHDN, CDR2 FVKESK. CDR3 bases: TGTGCCAGCAGCCAAGGTCACGGATACACTGAAGCTTTCTTT. Residues: CASSQGHGYTEAFF. Filled out from reference TRBV14 and TRBJ1-1, the complete variable domain reads EAGVTQFPSHSVIEKGQTVTLRCDPISGHDNLYWYRRVMGKEIKFLLHFVKESKQDESGMPNNRFLAERTGGTYSTLKVQPAELEDSGVYFCASSQGHGYTEAFFGQGTRLTVV.

This chain connects TRBV2 to TRBJ2-7; D is ambiguous. Trimming stripped 1 base from V and 0 bases from J, with 10 bases between. The CDR3 is made up of 15 amino acids. Germline lookup yields CDR1 SNHLY and CDR2 FYNNEI. In DNA, the CDR3 is TGTGCCAGCAGTGAAGAGCAAAGGGTCTCCTACGAGCAGTACTTC. This encodes CASSEEQRVSYEQYF.

This clone appeared once. J is TRBJ1-1 and V is TRBV5-6; perhaps TRBD1 as D (5 bases). The CDR3 contains 15 residues. V was pared by 4 bases and J by 6 bases, with 19 bases between. Germline loops: CDR1 SGHDT, CDR2 YYEEEE. The CDR3 spells CASSRPGLGTPEAFF. The CDR3 nucleotides are TGTGCCAGCAGCAGACCGGGACTGGGCACTCCTGAAGCTTTCTTT.

The gene calls are TRBV27 and TRBJ2-2; D not certain. Germline V CDR1 and CDR2: MNHEY, SMNVEV (reference sequence). There are 12 residues in the CDR3. Trimming stripped 3 bases from V and 6 bases from J, with 5 bases between. This CDR3 is CASSLMSGELFF. The CDR3 DNA is TGTGCCAGCAGTTTGATGTCCGGGGAGCTGTTTTTT.

This chain connects TRBV9 to TRBJ2-3; weak D call: TRBD1 (5 bases). This CDR3 has 17 amino acids. V lost 0 bases to trimming and J lost 2 bases, with 16 bases between them. CDR1 is SGDLS and CDR2 is YYNGEE in the germline V gene. DNA of the CDR3: TGTGCCAGCAGCGTAGAGGGGCGAGGCGGACCCACAGATACGCAGTATTTT. Its protein is CASSVEGRGGPTDTQYF.

This chain connects TRBV29-1 to TRBJ2-7, with D possibly TRBD1 on 6 matching bases. Trimming took 3 bases from V and 3 from J, leaving 12 bases between them. Germline CDR1 is SQVTM and CDR2 is ANQGSEA. The CDR3 runs 13 residues. The CDR3 nucleotides read TGCAGCGTTGATGCAGGGGAAAGCTACGAGCAGTACTTC. It codes for CSVDAGESYEQYF.

This clone was seen just once. The V call is TRBV25-1, the J call TRBJ2-5, with D tentatively TRBD1 or TRBD2 (5 bases each). With 9 bases removed from V and 5 bases from J, the gap between germline ends came to 25 bases. This CDR3 is built from 16 residues. The germline gives CDR1 MGHDK, CDR2 SYGVNS. CDR3 amino acids: CARVLRSTGRGETQYF. CDR3 bases: TGTGCCAGGGTCCTACGGTCCACGGGGCGAGGTGAGACCCAGTACTTC.

This clone has a handful of counts. The chain has TRBV19 and TRBJ1-1; D is unresolved. Trimming stripped 7 bases from V and 6 bases from J, with 9 bases between. The CDR3 covers 11 residues. CDR1 is LNHDA, CDR2 SQIVND, per germline (reference sequence). Here the CDR3 reads CASISAAEAFF. CDR3 nucleotides: TGTGCCAGTATTAGCGCGGCTGAAGCTTTCTTT.

This rearrangement joins TRBV7-9 to TRBJ2-1, with unresolved D. In germline, CDR1 is SEHNR, CDR2 FQNEAQ (reference sequence). The length of the CDR3 is 18 residues. Trimming took 2 bases from V and 8 from J, leaving 25 bases between them. CDR3 in amino acids: CASSLNPGRARLGDEQFF. The CDR3 nucleotides read TGTGCCAGCAGCTTAAATCCGGGTAGGGCAAGGTTAGGCGATGAGCAGTTCTTC.

V and J are TRBV7-8 and TRBJ2-3; 12 bases map to TRBD1. The CDR3 is 19 residues long. Germline CDR1 is SGHVS and CDR2 is FQNEAQ. V shed 7 bases and J 3 bases; nucleotides not matched to a gene: 17. The CDR3 reads CASNGDRGRPGPRTDTQYF. The CDR3 DNA sequence: TGTGCCAGCAACGGGGACAGGGGGCGACCGGGACCGAGGACAGATACGCAGTATTTT.

V is TRBV7-9 and J is TRBJ2-7, with TRBD2 matching 7 bases. The V gene end was trimmed by 1 base and the J gene end by 9 bases; junction bases not matched to a gene: 3. CDR3 length equals 12 residues. The germline V gene has CDR1 SEHNR and CDR2 FQNEAQ (reference sequence). The CDR3 bases are TGTGCCAGCAGCTTAGTTCCGGGGGGGCAGTACTTC. Translating it yields CASSLVPGGQYF.

The CDR3 DNA follows: TGTGCCAGCAGCGTTAAGGACAGGGGGTCCACTGAAGCTTTCTTT. Translating gives CASSVKDRGSTEAFF. The rearrangement links TRBV9 to TRBJ1-1; 10 positions agree with TRBD1. V trimming: 2 bases; J trimming: 4 bases; junction bases outside the gene matches: 5. Germline V gene lookup returns CDR1 SGDLS and CDR2 YYNGEE. The CDR3 sequence is 15 residues long.

This chain connects TRBV6-5 to TRBJ2-1, with D possibly being TRBD1 (5 bases). Trimming shortened V by 0 bases and J by 3 bases, and 9 bases separated the two germline ends. The germline CDR1 and CDR2 sequences are MNHEY and SVGAGI. The CDR3 has 15 residues. The CDR3 sequence is CASSYSRTNYNEQFF. DNA for the CDR3: TGTGCCAGCAGTTACTCGCGGACAAACTACAATGAGCAGTTCTTC.

The chain combines TRBV7-8 with TRBJ2-7, with D possibly TRBD2 on 6 matching bases. The ends were cut back, 3 bases at V and 4 bases at J, with 19 bases in the middle. The CDR3 spans 16 residues. Germline-derived CDR1 and CDR2 are SGHVS and FQNEAQ. The CDR3 spells CASSFLGYSGSYEQYF. DNA for the CDR3: TGTGCCAGCAGCTTTCTCGGATATAGCGGATCGTACGAGCAGTACTTC. The full variable domain, completed using reference TRBV7-8 and TRBJ2-7, is GAGVSQSPRYKVAKRGQDVALRCDPISGHVSLFWYQQALGQGPEFLTYFQNEAQLDKSGLPSDRFFAERPEGSVSTLKIQRTQQEDSAVYLCASSFLGYSGSYEQYFGPGTRLTVT.

This sequence joins TRBV5-1 and TRBJ1-4; the D gene is possibly TRBD1 (5 bases). The CDR3 totals 15 residues. Germline V gene data show CDR1 as SGHRS and CDR2 as YFSETQ. V lost 5 bases, J lost 0 bases, and 11 bases lay in between. The DNA of the CDR3 is TGCGCCAGCAGATACGACAGTGCAACTAATGAAAAACTGTTTTTT. As protein: CASRYDSATNEKLFF.

V and J are TRBV9 and TRBJ1-2; D is unresolved. Trimming removed 0 bases at V and 4 bases at J, with 10 bases between. CDR3 length: 14 residues. CDR1 is SGDLS, CDR2 YYNGEE, per germline. The CDR3 DNA follows: TGTGCCAGCAGCGTAGATCGGGTTGGCTATGGCTACACCTTC. Residues: CASSVDRVGYGYTF.

This clone appeared once. The CDR3 sequence is CASSGLTLGSYEQYF. CDR3 sequence (DNA): TGTGCCAGCAGTGGCCTGACGCTAGGAAGCTACGAGCAGTACTTC. The chain uses TRBV27 and TRBJ2-7, with D unresolved. Germline V gene sequence: CDR1 MNHEY, CDR2 SMNVEV (reference sequence). Trimming removed 5 bases from V and 3 bases from J, with 17 bases in between. This CDR3 has 15 amino acids.

The genes are TRBV19 and TRBJ2-1, with D tentatively TRBD2 (6 bases). Trimming took 7 bases from V and 7 from J, leaving 20 bases between them. Germline V gene lookup returns CDR1 LNHDA and CDR2 SQIVND (reference sequence). This CDR3 has 15 amino acids. Here the CDR3 DNA reads TGTGCCAGTAAACTCGGGACTGCCTTATGGAATGAGCAGTTCTTC. Translating it yields CASKLGTALWNEQFF.

J is TRBJ1-2 and V is TRBV6-4, with no clear D. V lost 2 bases and J 8 bases, leaving 24 bases between the germline ends. Germline V lookup: CDR1 MRHNA, CDR2 SNTAGT. This CDR3 is 17 amino acids long. The CDR3 loop reads CASSDKGGRRRSDGYTF. DNA for the CDR3: TGTGCCAGCAGTGACAAGGGAGGGAGACGGAGGTCGGACGGCTACACCTTC.

This sequence joins TRBV28 and TRBJ2-1; D not certain. The CDR3 length is 17 residues. The V gene lost 3 bases and the J gene lost 2 bases, with 17 bases spanning the gap. Germline V gives CDR1 MDHEN, CDR2 SYDVKM. This CDR3 is CASSFPAVRVTYNEQFF. CDR3 in DNA: TGTGCCAGCAGTTTCCCAGCCGTAAGGGTTACCTACAATGAGCAGTTCTTC.

The V gene is TRBV6-5, the J gene TRBJ1-1, with D hard to call. V lost 0 bases, J lost 3 bases, and 5 bases lay in between. This CDR3 is 13 amino acids long. CDR1 and CDR2 (germline): MNHEY, SVGAGI. In DNA form, the CDR3 reads TGTGCCAGCAGTTACTCCCAGCACACTGAAGCTTTCTTT. This translates into CASSYSQHTEAFF.

The V and J genes are TRBV15 and TRBJ2-7, with 12 nucleotides matching TRBD2. There are 15 residues in the CDR3. In germline, CDR1 is LNHNV, CDR2 YYDKDF (reference sequence). J lost 6 bases, V lost 5 bases, and 8 bases had no gene match. CDR3 bases: TGTGCCACCAGCGGCCCCGGGGGACTAGCGGGCGAGCAGTACTTC. Encoded protein: CATSGPGGLAGEQYF.

The J gene is TRBJ1-5, the V gene TRBV28; D might be TRBD1 (6 bases). This CDR3 region has 19 residues. The V gene lost 5 bases and the J gene lost 0 bases, with 23 bases spanning the gap. Looked up from germline, CDR1 is MDHEN and CDR2 is SYDVKM. CDR3 residues: CASSPSKTGHVYSNQPQHF. The CDR3 nucleotides are TGTGCCAGCAGTCCCAGTAAAACGGGACACGTTTATAGCAATCAGCCCCAGCATTTT.

This clone was seen a few times. The chain carries TRBV5-6 and TRBJ1-1; 8 bases are shared with TRBD1. CDR3 size: 15 residues. Germline V gives CDR1 SGHDT, CDR2 YYEEEE. V was pared by 2 bases and J by 3 bases, with 6 bases of the junction left unmatched. This chain's CDR3 is CASSFPGGRDTEAFF. The CDR3 nucleotides read TGTGCCAGCAGCTTTCCAGGGGGCCGGGACACTGAAGCTTTCTTT.

The chain combines TRBV5-8 with TRBJ1-5; the D gene is possibly TRBD1 (5 bases). CDR3 length: 17 amino acids. V lost 7 bases to trimming and J lost 2 bases, with 22 bases between them. Germline V CDR1 and CDR2: SGHTS, YDEGEE. The CDR3, as DNA: TGTGCCAGCGTCGGGCAATGGTGGGGGAGTGGCAATCAGCCCCAGCATTTT. It codes for CASVGQWWGSGNQPQHF.

The CDR3 here is CASSQVEGENTEAFF. CDR3 DNA: TGTGCCAGCAGCCAAGTTGAGGGCGAGAACACTGAAGCTTTCTTT. The chain is built from TRBV4-2 and TRBJ1-1; D gene unclear. The CDR3 has 15 amino acids. V was shortened by 1 base and J by 1 base, with 10 bases between the two germline ends. Per germline, CDR1 LGHNA and CDR2 YNFKEQ.

V usage is TRBV4-1 and J usage is TRBJ2-7; no clear D gene. The CDR3 runs to 13 residues. Germline V lookup: CDR1 MGHRA, CDR2 YSYEKL. Trimming stripped 1 base from V and 2 bases from J, with 6 bases between. DNA of the CDR3: TGCGCCAGCAGCCAAGTCCCTGCCTACGAGCAGTACTTC. Translating gives CASSQVPAYEQYF.

The sample holds a few counts of this clone. This chain connects TRBV7-8 to TRBJ1-5, with D maybe TRBD1 (5 bases). With 5 bases removed from V and 7 bases from J, the gap between germline ends came to 12 bases. The CDR3 is 13 residues long. Germline CDR1 SGHVS, CDR2 FQNEAQ. The CDR3 DNA is TGTGCCAGCAGCCTCCGGGGGAGCCAGCCCCAGCATTTT. Translated, it gives CASSLRGSQPQHF.